A single sample is the source of the 26 T cell receptor beta chains below, sequenced in a study of T cells in Graves' hyperthyroidism and ophthalmopathy. Researchers took RNA transcripts and amplified the TCR beta CDR3 regions from them. When the TCR CDR3 underwent first-round RT-PCR, the HTBI primer set was used. Via MiXCR, TCRdb re-called the multiplex PCR reads, giving one row per CDR3 protein. Of over 700,000 distinct CDR3 sequences detected, just over 35% appear once; the ten largest clones hold approximately 31%. Sequences were obtained from blood. The receptor set was obtained from a woman between 35 and 50 years old with Graves' hyperthyroidism.

This sequence joins TRBV6-5 and TRBJ2-7, with D possibly TRBD2 on 6 matching bases. Germline CDR1 MNHEY, CDR2 SVGAGI. The CDR3 covers 14 residues. With 0 bases removed from V and 3 bases from J, the gap between germline ends came to 9 bases. CDR3 DNA: TGTGCCAGCAGTTACTCGACGGGGGACTACGAGCAGTACTTC. Residues: CASSYSTGDYEQYF.

This chain uses TRBV4-3 with TRBJ1-4, with 8 bases lining up with TRBD1. The germline V gene encodes CDR1 LGHNA and CDR2 YSLEER. CDR3 length: 15 amino acids. V lost 0 bases to trimming and J lost 6 bases; unmatched junction nucleotides: 3. CDR3 in amino acids: CASSQDDRGDEKLFF. The CDR3 nucleotides read TGCGCCAGCAGCCAAGACGACAGGGGCGATGAAAAACTGTTTTTT.

V is TRBV5-8 and J is TRBJ1-3; D ambiguous. From germline, CDR1 is SGHTS and CDR2 YDEGEE. The CDR3 spans 16 residues. V lost 4 bases to trimming and J lost 4 bases, with 18 bases between them. CDR3 coding DNA: TGTGCCAGCAGCGGCCGCCTTTTGGAGGCCGGAAACACCATATATTTT. Translated: CASSGRLLEAGNTIYF.

With regard to this clonotype: A read error may be the cause here, since a much bigger clone is one base away. The J gene is TRBJ2-2, the V gene TRBV7-8; perhaps TRBD1 as D (5 bases). V gave up 2 bases and J gave up 4 bases, with 11 bases separating them. The V gene's germline CDR1 is SGHVS and CDR2 FQNEAQ. The CDR3 is 15 amino acids. The CDR3 region is CASSLIPGPTGELFF. CDR3 coding DNA: TGTGCCAGCAGCTTAATACCAGGGCCCACCGGGGAGCTGTTTTTT.

This clonotype was observed a handful of times. The chain carries TRBV4-3 and TRBJ1-2; D is perhaps TRBD1 (5 bases). The ends were cut back, 1 base at V and 7 bases at J, with 16 bases in the middle. Germline V CDR1 and CDR2: LGHNA, YSLEER. The CDR3 has 15 residues. The CDR3: CASSQVLEAGGGYTF. The CDR3 nucleotides read TGCGCCAGCAGCCAAGTCCTGGAAGCTGGGGGTGGCTACACCTTC.

This clonotype was detected ten times or more. The chain employs TRBV25-1 and TRBJ1-3; the D is unclear. The CDR3 loop spans 14 amino acids. Looked up from germline, CDR1 is MGHDK and CDR2 is SYGVNS. Trimming pared 5 bases from V and 0 bases from J, leaving 8 bases between. CDR3 residues: CASSTGTSGNTIYF. The DNA of the CDR3 is TGTGCCAGCAGTACGGGAACCTCTGGAAACACCATATATTTT.

This clonotype came up many times. The rearrangement links TRBV10-2 to TRBJ1-4; D is possibly TRBD1 (5 bases). Germline values: CDR1 WSHSY, CDR2 SAAADI. The CDR3 is 13 amino acids. Trimming left V 6 bases short and J 4 bases short, with 9 bases between. CDR3 region: CASREQVNEKLFF. The CDR3, as DNA: TGCGCCAGCAGGGAACAGGTTAATGAAAAACTGTTTTTT.

Comment on this clonotype: A read error may explain this, as a much larger clone is one base away. DNA for the CDR3: TGTGCCATCAGTGAGGCTGTGTGGGATGAAAAACTGTTTTTT. It encodes CAISEAVWDEKLFF. The chain joins TRBV10-3 to TRBJ1-4, with no clear D. The length of the CDR3 is 14 residues. V was trimmed by 2 bases and J by 6 bases, leaving 10 bases between them. The germline V gene encodes CDR1 ENHRY and CDR2 SYGVKD.

Comments on this clonotype: Relative to the germline gene, one junction end is altered; a read error may explain this. V gene TRBV10-3 combines with J gene TRBJ1-2; possibly TRBD1 for D (5 bases). Germline CDR1 is ENHRY and CDR2 is SYGVKD. CDR3 length equals 13 residues. The CDR3: CAITRDGNYGCTF. The CDR3 DNA follows: TGTGCCATCACGCGGGACGGCAATTATGGCTGCACCTTC.

The chain has TRBV12-5 and TRBJ1-1; D is unresolved. The CDR3 is made up of 14 amino acids. Trimming shortened V by 2 bases and J by 1 base, and 8 bases separated the two germline ends. From germline, CDR1 is LGHNT and CDR2 FRNRAP. Here the CDR3 reads CASGLWQKNTEAFF. The CDR3 DNA sequence: TGTGCTAGTGGTTTGTGGCAGAAGAACACTGAAGCTTTCTTT.

In this sample, this clonotype turned up many times. This sequence joins TRBV19 and TRBJ1-1; D is possibly TRBD1 (5 bases). This CDR3 contains 15 residues. Trimming removed 7 bases from V and 0 bases from J, with 15 bases in between. Germline CDR1 LNHDA, CDR2 SQIVND (reference sequence). Written as DNA, the CDR3 is TGTGCCAGTACGAGGGGCAGTTCGATGAACACTGAAGCTTTCTTT. This codes for CASTRGSSMNTEAFF.

This clonotype showed up just a few times. J is TRBJ2-3 and V is TRBV25-1; a possible D gene is TRBD2 (6 bases). The germline CDR1 and CDR2 sequences are MGHDK and SYGVNS. V lost 1 base to trimming and J lost 4 bases, with 18 bases between them. The CDR3 consists of 17 residues. CDR3 residues: CASSESRGAFMADTQYF. DNA of the CDR3: TGTGCCAGCAGTGAATCGCGGGGAGCTTTCATGGCAGATACGCAGTATTTT.

This clonotype was found a few times. The chain uses TRBV2 and TRBJ2-1; D ambiguous. Germline lookup yields CDR1 SNHLY and CDR2 FYNNEI. The ends were cut back, 1 base at V and 12 bases at J, with 10 bases in the middle. CDR3 length: 12 residues. The CDR3 nucleotides read TGTGCCAGCAGTGAAGGCGCCCGATTGCAGTTCTTC. It is translated as CASSEGARLQFF.

The chain employs TRBV5-1 and TRBJ2-2; 9 nucleotides line up with TRBD1. This CDR3 region has 17 residues. V was pared by 4 bases and J by 5 bases, with 12 bases of the junction left unmatched. Per germline, CDR1 SGHRS and CDR2 YFSETQ. The CDR3 DNA follows: TGCGCCAGCAGCCAAGAGCTAGCGGACAGGGGAACCGGGGAGCTGTTTTTT. It specifies CASSQELADRGTGELFF.

The sample holds many counts of this clonotype. The J gene is TRBJ1-5, the V gene TRBV24-1; 10 bases line up with TRBD1. The CDR3 contains 14 residues. Losses at the gene ends were 10 bases for V and 4 bases for J; bases not matched to a gene: 6. Germline values: CDR1 KGHDR, CDR2 SFDVKD. The CDR3 sequence: CATGDRGGNQPQHF. Here the CDR3 DNA reads TGTGCCACAGGGGACAGGGGAGGGAATCAGCCCCAGCATTTT.

The J gene is TRBJ2-7, the V gene TRBV18; D ambiguous. The CDR3 has 14 amino acids. V lost 1 base and J 2 bases, leaving 9 bases between the germline ends. CDR1 and CDR2 from the germline V gene are KGHSH and LQKENI. The CDR3 DNA reads TGTGCCAGCTCACCACTGCCAACGGCCTACGAGCAGTACTTC. This codes for CASSPLPTAYEQYF.

This clonotype was seen more than once but under ten times. V gene TRBV7-9 combines with J gene TRBJ2-5; a weak D match, TRBD2 (5 bases). V was clipped by 5 bases and J by 0 bases, with 13 bases between them. The CDR3 contains 15 residues. Per germline, CDR1 SEHNR and CDR2 FQNEAQ (reference sequence). The CDR3 here is CASSTFGEYQETQYF. The CDR3 nucleotides read TGTGCCAGCAGCACCTTCGGGGAGTACCAAGAGACCCAGTACTTC. Using reference TRBV7-9 and TRBJ2-5 for the parts outside the CDR3, the full variable domain is DTGVSQNPRHKITKRGQNVTFRCDPISEHNRLYWYRQTLGQGPEFLTYFQNEAQLEKSRLLSDRFSAERPKGSFSTLEIQRTEQGDSAMYLCASSTFGEYQETQYFGPGTRLLVL.

This clonotype was seen many times. The chain recombines TRBV28 with TRBJ1-2; D is perhaps TRBD1 (5 bases). The CDR3 is 12 amino acids. Trimming took 7 bases from V and 8 from J, leaving 14 bases between them. Germline lookup yields CDR1 MDHEN and CDR2 SYDVKM. The CDR3 here is CASIRRGVGYTF. CDR3 bases: TGTGCCAGCATACGTCGGGGGGTCGGCTACACCTTC.

This clonotype was seen many times. CDR3 residues: CASSLGTGGWGQPQHF. The CDR3 DNA reads as TGTGCCAGCAGCTTAGGGACAGGGGGCTGGGGTCAGCCCCAGCATTTT. The V and J genes are TRBV7-9 and TRBJ1-5; 11 positions agree with TRBD1. The germline V gene has CDR1 SEHNR and CDR2 FQNEAQ (reference sequence). The CDR3 runs to 16 residues. Unmatched junction bases numbered 5, after V lost 1 base and J lost 6 bases.

This clonotype was observed at least ten times. The CDR3 loop reads CASTPEGTYNSPLHF. As DNA, the CDR3 is TGTGCCAGCACTCCGGAGGGGACCTATAATTCACCCCTCCACTTT. This sequence joins TRBV2 and TRBJ1-6, with a possible D match to TRBD1 (5 bases). V lost 7 bases to trimming and J lost 2 bases, with 12 bases between them. The CDR3 sequence is 15 residues long. CDR1 is SNHLY, CDR2 FYNNEI, per germline.

This clonotype was counted many times. The chain has TRBV5-5 and TRBJ1-5; D gene uncertain. The germline V gene has CDR1 SGHKS and CDR2 YYEKEE (reference sequence). The CDR3 loop spans 15 amino acids. V was pared by 4 bases and J by 1 base, with 12 bases between. This CDR3 reads CASSPQDASNQPQHF. Here the CDR3 DNA reads TGTGCCAGCAGCCCTCAGGACGCGAGCAATCAGCCCCAGCATTTT.

Worth noting for this clonotype: This may come from a read error, since a much larger clone is one base off. The rearrangement joins TRBV7-2 to TRBJ2-5; 7 positions agree with TRBD2. The CDR3 extends over 15 amino acids. Per the germline V gene, CDR1 is SGHTA and CDR2 is FQGNSA. CDR3 DNA sequence: TGTGCCAGCAGCTTGGCCGGGGGGAGGCAAGAGACCCAGTGCTTC. Translated, it gives CASSLAGGRQETQCF.

The J gene is TRBJ1-1, the V gene TRBV7-9, with 8 bases fitting TRBD1. Trimming at V came to 8 bases and at J to 3 bases, leaving 5 bases not matched to a gene. Germline V gene sequence: CDR1 SEHNR, CDR2 FQNEAQ (reference sequence). The CDR3 totals 13 residues. CDR3 DNA: TGTGCCAGCGCAGGGGGCTTGGACACTGAAGCTTTCTTT. Residues: CASAGGLDTEAFF.

The CDR3 region has the DNA TGTGCCAGCAGCTACAGGAGGATCTGGGCCCCTGGAAACACCATATATTTT. The encoded protein is CASSYRRIWAPGNTIYF. This sequence joins TRBV12-3 or TRBV12-4 and TRBJ1-3, with D possibly TRBD1 on 5 matching bases. The V end was cut by 6 bases, the J end by 2 bases, with 20 bases between. The CDR3 has 17 amino acids.

CDR3 sequence: CASSLALQDRNYEQYF. The CDR3 nucleotides read TGTGCCAGCAGCTTAGCGCTTCAGGACAGGAACTACGAGCAGTACTTC. The chain uses TRBV7-9 and TRBJ2-7; 7 bases agree with TRBD1. Germline V gene data show CDR1 as SEHNR and CDR2 as FQNEAQ (reference sequence). This CDR3 comprises 16 residues. V trimming: 0 bases; J trimming: 3 bases; junction bases outside the gene matches: 8. The whole variable domain, remainder taken from reference TRBV7-9 and TRBJ2-7, is DTGVSQNPRHKITKRGQNVTFRCDPISEHNRLYWYRQTLGQGPEFLTYFQNEAQLEKSRLLSDRFSAERPKGSFSTLEIQRTEQGDSAMYLCASSLALQDRNYEQYFGPGTRLTVT.

This clonotype was detected ten times or more. V is TRBV29-1 and J is TRBJ2-7, with 7 bases fitting TRBD1. The CDR3 is 12 residues long. Germline CDR1 SQVTM, CDR2 ANQGSEA. V lost 5 bases and J lost 7; bases outside the gene matches: 8. The CDR3 region is CSVPDRAGEQYF. The CDR3 DNA follows: TGCAGCGTTCCCGACAGGGCGGGTGAGCAGTACTTC.